The T cell receptor (beta chain) described here comes from a study of T-cell memory formation after mild COVID-19. Across the study: Largely donor-specific sequence clusters came from two donors.

The CDR3 length is 17 residues. Germline CDR1 is SGHKS and CDR2 is YYEKEE (reference sequence). Trimming took off 0 bases at V and 2 bases at J, with 14 bases between the two ends. TCRdb re-called the 5' RACE reads with MiXCR, one entry per CDR3 protein. The sample holds about 600,000 distinct CDR3 sequences, roughly a fifth seen once. The rearrangement uses TRBV5-5 and TRBJ2-2, with D unclear. Sequencing was carried out using PBMCs or a T cell subset sorted from them (not recorded which). The sequence was obtained from an adult woman who had mild COVID-19 (a few samples of this study predate the infection). Cell type and time point are not known. Here the CDR3 DNA reads TGTGCCAGCAGCTTGGGGGCGAGACCATCCAACACCGGGGAGCTGTTTTTT. Encoded protein: CASSLGARPSNTGELFF. Full variable domain (remainder filled in from reference TRBV5-5 and TRBJ2-2): DAGVTQSPTHLIKTRGQQVTLRCSPISGHKSVSWYQQVLGQGPQFIFQYYEKEERGRGNFPDRFSARQFPNYSSELNVNALLLGDSALYLCASSLGARPSNTGELFFGEGSRLTVL.